This T cell receptor beta chain is drawn from a study of T cells in Graves' hyperthyroidism and ophthalmopathy. Amplification of TCR beta CDR3 regions used RNA as the template. First-round RT-PCR of the TCR CDR3 relied on the HTBI primer set. TCRdb ran MiXCR on the multiplex PCR reads and lists one entry per CDR3 protein. The data show 500,000 to 550,000 distinct CDR3 sequences, about 20% seen once. V shed 6 bases, J shed 5 bases, and the junction held 13 bases outside the gene matches. Germline values: CDR1 SNHLY, CDR2 FYNNEI. The CDR3 covers 16 residues. Each patient was aged 18 to 65 and had newly diagnosed hyperthyroidism of under 2 months' duration. PBMCs were sourced from more than 9 ml fresh peripheral blood.

The specimen sequenced was blood. The chain carries TRBV2 and TRBJ1-2; TRBD1 matches at 9 bases. The receptor comes from a man between 18 and 35 years old with Graves' hyperthyroidism. This chain's CDR3 is CASSHTGTGRNYGYTF. For the CDR3, the DNA is TGTGCCAGCAGCCACACCGGGACAGGGCGCAATTATGGCTACACCTTC.